This T cell receptor beta chain stems from a study of blood T cell repertoires in COVID-19. Background on the study: COVID-19 samples, acute and convalescent, were from the United States, Italy and Spain. In each case, the material was cDNA or gDNA derived from T cells, B-cell-depleted T cells, or PBMCs.

A few counts support this clone. The authors' processing: Reference gene primers were amplified, and this amplification served to estimate nucleated cell counts. Measured with immunoSEQ multiplex PCR; TCRdb has only the in-frame clones, and not every one. Clone size and the V and J calls come from that table; the DNA yielded D and trimming. This table has approximately 300,000 clones, about 85% appearing once. The CDR3 is 15 residues long. Germline loops: CDR1 MNHEY, CDR2 SMNVEV (reference sequence). Between the trimmed V and J ends, which lost 0 bases and 3 bases, there was a span of 11 bases. This TCR came from a human donor with COVID-19, enrolled during active disease. The donor label of this sample is uncertain. The genes are TRBV27 and TRBJ1-2; D not certain. The sequenced sample was peripheral blood. The chain's CDR3 is CASSLSPPGYYGYTF. The CDR3 coding sequence is TGTGCCAGCAGTTTATCGCCCCCAGGTTACTATGGCTACACCTTC.